This T cell receptor (beta chain) is from a study of T cell responses to AZD1222 COVID-19 vaccine. V shed 1 base and J shed 3 bases, with 13 bases lying between them. Germline CDR1 is MGHRA and CDR2 is YSYEKL. The CDR3 is 16 residues long. For this clone: What it binds is unknown.

Some clones are missing from TCRdb's copy, which holds only in-frame ones; the method was immunoSEQ multiplex PCR. The sample has 130,000 or so clones, approximately 92% seen once; the top ten hold 1.5% to 2%. Overall study findings and caveats: Spike-specific TCR breadth and depth went up after people got two AZD1222 doses. Repertoire collection took place solely once the T cell response had peaked.

The source was peripheral blood, collected 28 days after the second AZD1222 dose. The V call is TRBV4-1, the J call TRBJ1-3, with unresolved D. This clonotype was sampled from an adult who received the AZD1222 COVID-19 vaccine. CDR3: CASSQGEFGHGNTIYF. CDR3 DNA: TGCGCCAGCAGCCAAGGAGAGTTTGGTCATGGAAACACCATATATTTT.